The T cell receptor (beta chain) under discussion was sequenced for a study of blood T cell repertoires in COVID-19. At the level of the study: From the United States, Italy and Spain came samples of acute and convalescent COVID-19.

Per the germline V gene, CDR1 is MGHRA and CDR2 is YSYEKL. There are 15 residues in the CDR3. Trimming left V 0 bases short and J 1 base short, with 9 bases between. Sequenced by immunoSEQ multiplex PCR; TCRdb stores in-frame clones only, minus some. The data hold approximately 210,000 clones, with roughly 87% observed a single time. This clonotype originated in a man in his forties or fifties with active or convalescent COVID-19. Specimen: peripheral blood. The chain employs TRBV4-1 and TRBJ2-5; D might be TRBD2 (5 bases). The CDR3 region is CASSQEPGSQETQYF. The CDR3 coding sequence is TGCGCCAGCAGCCAAGAGCCTGGGAGCCAAGAGACCCAGTACTTC.